This T cell receptor (beta chain) was identified in a study of blood T cells in healthy people across ages. Overall study results and limits: Whereas aged donors had fewer naive CD4+ cells, long-lived donors had more of them and higher diversity. Strong correlation linked observed beta diversity and percent naive T cells.

This clonotype was detected a few times. The target antigen is unknown. A sample-barcoded 5' primer and a J-beta primer mix were used in a second PCR of roughly 6 to 11 cycles. TCRdb reanalysed the 5' RACE reads using MiXCR and keeps one entry per CDR3 protein. The sample yields about 780,000 distinct CDR3 sequences, around 50% seen once. V was clipped by 2 bases and J by 7 bases, with 15 bases between them. CDR1 MNHEY and CDR2 SVGEGT come from the germline V gene. This CDR3 is built from 14 residues. This clonotype was sampled from a man aged 80 or over in good health. Input material: blood. The chain joins TRBV6-2 or TRBV6-3 to TRBJ2-7; D remains unclear. The CDR3 region is CASSYQLTYGEQYF. For the CDR3, the DNA is TGTGCCAGCAGTTACCAACTAACATACGGGGAGCAGTACTTC.